One and the same sample provided the 4 T cell receptor beta chains below, sequenced in a study of cytomegalovirus exposure and HLA in healthy donors. Sequencing was performed with immunoSEQ multiplex PCR; in TCRdb, only in-frame clones are kept and a portion is missing. The sample consists of approximately 160,000 clones, 96% of them appearing once. The sequencing input was PBMCs. The receptors derive from a woman aged 18-29 years in good health and CMV-seronegative.

The DNA for the CDR3 is TGCGCCAGCAGCGGTCGGGACAGGGGATCCTCTGGGGCCAACGTCCTGACTTTC. It yields the protein CASSGRDRGSSGANVLTF. The chain carries TRBV5-1 and TRBJ2-6, with 10 bases that match TRBD1. The CDR3 is 18 amino acids. Germline V gene lookup returns CDR1 SGHRS and CDR2 YFSETQ. The junction had 7 bases not matched to a gene; V was cut back by 4 bases and J by 0 bases.

The rearrangement links TRBV7-2 to TRBJ1-5, with no clear D. The CDR3 totals 15 residues. CDR1 and CDR2 from the germline V gene are SGHTA and FQGNSA. V shed 1 base and J shed 5 bases, with 12 bases lying between them. CDR3 nucleotides: TGTGCCAGCAGCTTAGAGCGGGGTATAGATCAGCCCCAGCATTTT. Its protein is CASSLERGIDQPQHF.

This chain connects TRBV5-1 to TRBJ1-6, with TRBD1 identical over 7 bases. The CDR3 is made up of 14 amino acids. V was pared by 0 bases and J by 7 bases, with 1 base of the junction left unmatched. The germline V gene encodes CDR1 SGHRS and CDR2 YFSETQ. CDR3 in DNA: TGCGCCAGCAGCTTGGCCAGGGGGAATTCACCCCTCCACTTT. Its translation: CASSLARGNSPLHF.

V is TRBV27 and J is TRBJ2-3, with a tentative D call TRBD2 (5 bases). V lost 6 bases, J lost 3 bases, and 10 bases lay in between. CDR3 length equals 13 residues. Germline lookup yields CDR1 MNHEY and CDR2 SMNVEV (reference sequence). CDR3 nucleotides: TGTGCCAGCAGCCCTACGGGGACAGATACGCAGTATTTT. It yields the protein CASSPTGTDTQYF.